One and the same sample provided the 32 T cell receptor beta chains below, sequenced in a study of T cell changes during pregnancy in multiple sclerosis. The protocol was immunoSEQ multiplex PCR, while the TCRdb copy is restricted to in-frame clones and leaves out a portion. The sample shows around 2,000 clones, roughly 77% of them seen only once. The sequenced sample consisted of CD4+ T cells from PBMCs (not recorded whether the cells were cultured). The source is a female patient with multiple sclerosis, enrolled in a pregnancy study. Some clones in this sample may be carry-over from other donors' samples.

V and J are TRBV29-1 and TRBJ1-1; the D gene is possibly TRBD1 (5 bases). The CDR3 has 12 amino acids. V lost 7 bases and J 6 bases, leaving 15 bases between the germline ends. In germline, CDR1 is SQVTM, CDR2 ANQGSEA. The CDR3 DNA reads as TGCAGCGCTACCCTCCGGGACCCTGAAGCTTTCTTT. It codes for CSATLRDPEAFF.

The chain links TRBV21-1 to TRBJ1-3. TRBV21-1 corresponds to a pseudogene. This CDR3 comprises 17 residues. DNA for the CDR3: TGTGCCAGCAGGTTAGCATTGCTACAACACGCACGAAACACCATATATTTT. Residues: CASRLALLQHARNTIYF.

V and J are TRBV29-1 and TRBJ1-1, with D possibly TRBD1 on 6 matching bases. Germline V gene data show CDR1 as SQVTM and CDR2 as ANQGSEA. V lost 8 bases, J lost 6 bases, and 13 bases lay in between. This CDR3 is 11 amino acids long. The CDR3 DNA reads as TGCAGCCCCCATCAGGGGCCTGAAGCTTTCTTT. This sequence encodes CSPHQGPEAFF.

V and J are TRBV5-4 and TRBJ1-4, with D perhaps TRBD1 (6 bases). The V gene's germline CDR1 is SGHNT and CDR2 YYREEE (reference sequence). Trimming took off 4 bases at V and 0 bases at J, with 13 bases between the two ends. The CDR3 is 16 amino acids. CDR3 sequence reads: CASSHREGATNEKLFF. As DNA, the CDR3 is TGTGCCAGCAGCCACAGGGAGGGGGCAACTAATGAAAAACTGTTTTTT.

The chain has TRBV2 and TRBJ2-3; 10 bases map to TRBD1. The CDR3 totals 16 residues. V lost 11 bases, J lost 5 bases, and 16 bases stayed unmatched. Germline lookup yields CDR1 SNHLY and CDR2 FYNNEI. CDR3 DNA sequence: TGTGCCGGAAAGGCCGGGACAGGGGTTAGGGGAGATACGCAGTATTTT. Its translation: CAGKAGTGVRGDTQYF.

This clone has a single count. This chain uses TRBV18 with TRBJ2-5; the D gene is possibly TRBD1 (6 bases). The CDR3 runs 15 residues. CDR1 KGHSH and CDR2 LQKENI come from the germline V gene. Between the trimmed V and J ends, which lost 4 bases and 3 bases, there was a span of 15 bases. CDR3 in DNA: TGTGCCAGCTCACAATCAAGGGGGTCGGAAGAGACCCAGTACTTC. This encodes CASSQSRGSEETQYF.

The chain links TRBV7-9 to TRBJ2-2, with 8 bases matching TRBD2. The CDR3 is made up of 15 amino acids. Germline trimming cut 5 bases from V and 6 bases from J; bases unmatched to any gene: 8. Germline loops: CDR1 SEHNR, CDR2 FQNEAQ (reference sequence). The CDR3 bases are TGTGCCAGCAGCGCTCCGGGACTAGGAGCCGGGGAGCTGTTTTTT. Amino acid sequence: CASSAPGLGAGELFF. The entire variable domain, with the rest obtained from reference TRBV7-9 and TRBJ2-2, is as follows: DTGVSQNPRHKITKRGQNVTFRCDPISEHNRLYWYRQTLGQGPEFLTYFQNEAQLEKSRLLSDRFSAERPKGSFSTLEIQRTEQGDSAMYLCASSAPGLGAGELFFGEGSRLTVL.

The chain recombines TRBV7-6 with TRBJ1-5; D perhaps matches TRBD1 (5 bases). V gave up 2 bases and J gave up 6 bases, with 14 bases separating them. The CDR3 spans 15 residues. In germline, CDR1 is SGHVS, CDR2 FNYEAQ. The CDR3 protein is CASSLFGGVGQPQHF. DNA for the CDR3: TGTGCCAGCAGCTTATTTGGGGGTGTGGGTCAGCCCCAGCATTTT.

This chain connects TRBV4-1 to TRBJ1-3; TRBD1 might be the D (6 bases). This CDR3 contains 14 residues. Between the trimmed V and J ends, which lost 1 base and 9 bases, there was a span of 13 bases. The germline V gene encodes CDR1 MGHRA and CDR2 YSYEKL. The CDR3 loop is CASSQAGAPGTIYF. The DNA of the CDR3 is TGCGCCAGCAGCCAAGCGGGGGCACCAGGCACCATATATTTT.

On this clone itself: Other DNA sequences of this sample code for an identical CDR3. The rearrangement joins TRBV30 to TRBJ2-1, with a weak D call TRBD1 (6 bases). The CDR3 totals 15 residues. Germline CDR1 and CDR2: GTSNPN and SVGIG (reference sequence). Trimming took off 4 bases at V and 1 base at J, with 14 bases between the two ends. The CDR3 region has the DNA TGTGCCTGGACCGACAGGACACGATCCTACAATGAGCAGTTCTTC. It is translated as CAWTDRTRSYNEQFF.

The CDR3 is CASSEQRQGGTQPQHF. The CDR3 DNA reads TGTGCCAGCAGTGAACAGCGACAGGGTGGCACTCAGCCCCAGCATTTT. The chain combines TRBV2 with TRBJ1-5; TRBD1 aligns across 7 bases. The CDR3 is 16 amino acids. V lost 2 bases to trimming and J lost 6 bases; unmatched junction nucleotides: 10. Germline V lookup: CDR1 SNHLY, CDR2 FYNNEI. Filled out from reference TRBV2 and TRBJ1-5, the complete variable domain reads EPEVTQTPSHQVTQMGQEVILRCVPISNHLYFYWYRQILGQKVEFLVSFYNNEISEKSEIFDDQFSVERPDGSNFTLKIRSTKLEDSAMYFCASSEQRQGGTQPQHFGDGTRLSIL.

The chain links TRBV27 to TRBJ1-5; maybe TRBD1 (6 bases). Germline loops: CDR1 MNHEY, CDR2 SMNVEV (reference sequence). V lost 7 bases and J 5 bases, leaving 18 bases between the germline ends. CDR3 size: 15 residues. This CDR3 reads CASTPRGGAYQPQHF. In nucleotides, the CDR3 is TGTGCCAGCACCCCTAGGGGGGGGGCTTATCAGCCCCAGCATTTT.

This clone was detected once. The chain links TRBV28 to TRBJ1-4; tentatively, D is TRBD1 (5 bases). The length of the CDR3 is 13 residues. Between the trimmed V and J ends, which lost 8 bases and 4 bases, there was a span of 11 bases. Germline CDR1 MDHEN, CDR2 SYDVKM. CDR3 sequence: CASCPGSNEKLFF. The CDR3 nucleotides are TGTGCCAGCTGTCCAGGGAGTAATGAAAAACTGTTTTTT.

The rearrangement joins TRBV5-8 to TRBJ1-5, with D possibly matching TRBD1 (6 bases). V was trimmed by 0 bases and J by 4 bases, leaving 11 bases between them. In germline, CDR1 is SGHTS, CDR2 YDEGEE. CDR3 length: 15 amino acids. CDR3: CASSLEVGGNQPQHF. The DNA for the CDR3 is TGTGCCAGCAGCTTGGAAGTAGGGGGGAATCAGCCCCAGCATTTT.

The CDR3 region is CASRSLAWASYEQYF. In nucleotides, the CDR3 is TGTGCCAGCAGGAGCTTAGCTTGGGCGTCCTACGAGCAGTACTTC. The chain uses TRBV7-3 and TRBJ2-7; no firm D call. V gave up 6 bases and J gave up 1 base, with 16 bases separating them. The CDR3 spans 15 residues. Germline CDR1 reads SGHTA; CDR2 reads FQGTGA.

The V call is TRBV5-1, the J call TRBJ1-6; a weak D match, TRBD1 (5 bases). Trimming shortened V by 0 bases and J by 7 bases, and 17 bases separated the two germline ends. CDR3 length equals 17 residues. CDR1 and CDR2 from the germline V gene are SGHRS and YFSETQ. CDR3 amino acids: CASSLDPTGVGNSPLHF. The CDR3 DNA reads TGCGCCAGCAGCTTGGACCCCACGGGGGTAGGGAATTCACCCCTCCACTTT.

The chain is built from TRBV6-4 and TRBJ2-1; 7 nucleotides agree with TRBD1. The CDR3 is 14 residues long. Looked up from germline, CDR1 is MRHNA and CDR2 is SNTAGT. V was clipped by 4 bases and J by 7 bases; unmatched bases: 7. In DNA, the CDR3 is TGTGCCAGCAGTGTAGGGGGCGTAAGAAATGAGCAGTTCTTC. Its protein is CASSVGGVRNEQFF.

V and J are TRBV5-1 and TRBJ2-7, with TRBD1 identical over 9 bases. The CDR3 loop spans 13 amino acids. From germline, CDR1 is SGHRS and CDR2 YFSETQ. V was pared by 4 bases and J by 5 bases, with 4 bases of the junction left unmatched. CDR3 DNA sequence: TGCGCCAGCAGCAAGGGACAGGGAGACGAGCAGTACTTC. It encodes CASSKGQGDEQYF.

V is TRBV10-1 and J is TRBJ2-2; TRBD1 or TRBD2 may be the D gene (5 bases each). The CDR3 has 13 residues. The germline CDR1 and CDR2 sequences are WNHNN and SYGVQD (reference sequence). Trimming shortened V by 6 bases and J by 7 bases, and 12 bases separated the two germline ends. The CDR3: CASRRGQSGELFF. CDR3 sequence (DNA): TGCGCCAGCAGACGGGGCCAGAGCGGGGAGCTGTTTTTT.

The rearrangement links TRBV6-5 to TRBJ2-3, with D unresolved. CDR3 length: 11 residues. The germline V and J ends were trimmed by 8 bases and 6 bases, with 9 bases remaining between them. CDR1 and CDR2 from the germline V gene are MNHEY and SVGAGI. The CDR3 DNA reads TGTGCCAGCCGGGTAGAGGATACGCAGTATTTT. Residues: CASRVEDTQYF.

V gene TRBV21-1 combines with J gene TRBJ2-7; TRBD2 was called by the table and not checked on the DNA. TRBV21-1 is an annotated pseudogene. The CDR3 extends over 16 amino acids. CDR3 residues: CASRIYVATLLDEQYF. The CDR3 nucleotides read TGTGCCAGCAGGATTTATGTAGCTACACTGTTAGACGAGCAGTACTTC.

The CDR3 is CASSQIIGQPQHF. DNA of the CDR3: TGCGCCAGCAGCCAAATTATCGGTCAGCCCCAGCATTTT. The chain employs TRBV23-1 and TRBJ1-5, with D unresolved. TRBV23-1 is recorded as an ORF, its role being uncertain. The CDR3 spans 13 residues. V shed 6 bases and J shed 6 bases, with 12 bases lying between them.

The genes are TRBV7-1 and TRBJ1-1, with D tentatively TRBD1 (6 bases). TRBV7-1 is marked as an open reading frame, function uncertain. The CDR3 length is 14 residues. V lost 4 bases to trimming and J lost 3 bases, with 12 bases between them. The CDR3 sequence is CASSLSTGYTEAFF. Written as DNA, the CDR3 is TGTGCCAGCAGCTTATCGACAGGCTACACTGAAGCTTTCTTT.

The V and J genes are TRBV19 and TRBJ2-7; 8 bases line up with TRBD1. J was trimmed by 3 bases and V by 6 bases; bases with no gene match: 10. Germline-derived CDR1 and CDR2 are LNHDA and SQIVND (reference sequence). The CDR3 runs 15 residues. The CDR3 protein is CASRRDRGNGYEQYF. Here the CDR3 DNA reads TGTGCCAGTAGAAGAGACAGGGGAAACGGCTACGAGCAGTACTTC.

The CDR3 DNA sequence: TGTGCCAGTAGTATAGAGGTAGGCGGCTACACCTTC. Translated: CASSIEVGGYTF. V is TRBV19 and J is TRBJ1-2; D is ambiguous. The CDR3 extends over 12 amino acids. The V gene lost 0 bases and the J gene lost 8 bases, with 7 bases spanning the gap. CDR1 is LNHDA, CDR2 SQIVND, per germline (reference sequence). The full variable domain, its missing parts supplied by reference TRBV19 and TRBJ1-2, is DGGITQSPKYLFRKEGQNVTLSCEQNLNHDAMYWYRQDPGQGLRLIYYSQIVNDFQKGDIAEGYSVSREKKESFPLTVTSAQKNPTAFYLCASSIEVGGYTFGSGTRLTVV.

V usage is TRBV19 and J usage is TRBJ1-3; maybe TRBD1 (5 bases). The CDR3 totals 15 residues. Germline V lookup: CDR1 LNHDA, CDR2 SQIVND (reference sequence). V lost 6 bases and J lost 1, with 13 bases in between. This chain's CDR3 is CASRTDQGSGNTIYF. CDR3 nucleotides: TGTGCCAGTAGGACGGACCAGGGATCTGGAAACACCATATATTTT.

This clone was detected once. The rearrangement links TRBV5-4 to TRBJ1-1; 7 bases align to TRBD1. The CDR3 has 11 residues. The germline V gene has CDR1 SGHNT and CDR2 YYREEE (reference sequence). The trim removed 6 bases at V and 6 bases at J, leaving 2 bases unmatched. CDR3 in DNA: TGTGCCAGCAACAGGGGTGCTGAAGCTTTCTTT. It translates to CASNRGAEAFF. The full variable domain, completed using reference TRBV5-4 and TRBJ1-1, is ETGVTQSPTHLIKTRGQQVTLRCSSQSGHNTVSWYQQALGQGPQFIFQYYREEENGRGNFPPRFSGLQFPNYSSELNVNALELDDSALYLCASNRGAEAFFGQGTRLTVV.

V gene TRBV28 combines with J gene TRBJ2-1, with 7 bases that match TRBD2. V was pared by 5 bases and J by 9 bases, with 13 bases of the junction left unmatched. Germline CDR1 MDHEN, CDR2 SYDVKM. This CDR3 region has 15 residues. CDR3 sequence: CASSPSGLGDGEQFF. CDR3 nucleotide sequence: TGTGCCAGCAGTCCCTCCGGACTAGGGGATGGTGAGCAGTTCTTC.

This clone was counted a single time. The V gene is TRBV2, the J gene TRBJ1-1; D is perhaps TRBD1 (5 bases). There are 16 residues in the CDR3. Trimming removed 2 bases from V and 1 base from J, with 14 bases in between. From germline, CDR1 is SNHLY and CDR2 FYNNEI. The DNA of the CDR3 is TGTGCCAGCAGTGAACAATCGGGGCAGACGAACACTGAAGCTTTCTTT. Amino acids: CASSEQSGQTNTEAFF.

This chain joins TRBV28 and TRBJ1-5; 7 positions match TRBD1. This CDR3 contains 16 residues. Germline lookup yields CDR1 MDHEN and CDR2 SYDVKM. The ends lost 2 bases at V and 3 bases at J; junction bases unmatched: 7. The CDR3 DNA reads TGTGCCAGCAGTTTAACTTTGACAGGGCACAATCAGCCCCAGCATTTT. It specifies CASSLTLTGHNQPQHF.

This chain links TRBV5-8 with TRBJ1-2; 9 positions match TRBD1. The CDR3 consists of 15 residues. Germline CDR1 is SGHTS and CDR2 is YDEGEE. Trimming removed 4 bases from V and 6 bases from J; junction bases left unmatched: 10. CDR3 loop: CASSPGTGYRNGYTF. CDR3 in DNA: TGTGCCAGCAGCCCCGGGACAGGGTATCGCAATGGCTACACCTTC.

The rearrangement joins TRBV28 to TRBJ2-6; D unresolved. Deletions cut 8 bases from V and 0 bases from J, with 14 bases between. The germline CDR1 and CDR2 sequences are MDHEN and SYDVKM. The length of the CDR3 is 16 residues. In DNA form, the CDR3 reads TGTGCCAGCGGTTCACTCGGGCGCTCTGGGGCCAACGTCCTGACTTTC. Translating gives CASGSLGRSGANVLTF.